This TCR beta chain emerged from a study of cytomegalovirus exposure and HLA in healthy donors. Study observations and caveats: Researchers had no immune exposure information except CMV serostatus available.

About this clone itself: What it binds is not known.

Researchers ran the PCR with 60 Vbeta and 13 Jbeta primers. TCRdb's table, derived via immunoSEQ multiplex PCR, lists solely in-frame clones and lacks some. The sample consists of more than 80,000 clones, about 70% of them appearing once. The sequence derives from a boy younger than 18 in good health and CMV-seronegative. The material sequenced was PBMCs.

The CDR3, as DNA: TGTGCCAGCAGCCCCCGAGCGGGGGTTGTTGTCGGAGAGACCCAGTACTTC. Amino acids: CASSPRAGVVVGETQYF. The rearrangement links TRBV7-9 to TRBJ2-5; 8 nucleotides align to TRBD2. The V gene end was trimmed by 5 bases and the J gene end by 4 bases; junction bases not matched to a gene: 15. The CDR3 has 17 residues. In germline, CDR1 is SEHNR, CDR2 FQNEAQ (reference sequence).